This T cell receptor (beta chain) came from a study of beta chain features in type 1 diabetes. Study findings and constraints: VDJ junctions from patients with type 1 diabetes contained fewer insertions and more deletions. A potential PCR bias toward shorter templates would be equal in patient and control samples.

The sample holds a few counts of this clone. No antigen is known for it. This CDR3 region has 11 residues. The V gene lost 4 bases and the J gene lost 9 bases, with 7 bases spanning the gap. Germline lookup yields CDR1 LGHNA and CDR2 YSLEER. The entirety of the isolated RNA underwent reverse transcription, so expressed TCRB transcripts were sequenced. Assay used: immunoSEQ multiplex PCR; TCRdb lists only in-frame clones, some missing. The data contain around 160,000 clones, around 50% of them singletons. This receptor was obtained from a man aged 18 to 29 in good health. Sequenced material: Tregs from blood. The rearrangement links TRBV4-3 to TRBJ2-1; unclear D gene. The CDR3 DNA sequence: TGCGCCAGCAGCCTAACTGGTGAGCAGTTCTTC. It codes for CASSLTGEQFF.